The TCR beta chain described here comes from a study of blood T cell repertoires in COVID-19. Study as a whole: Italy, Spain and the United States were the sources of the convalescent and acute COVID-19 samples. The cDNA or gDNA used as material had been derived from T cells, B-cell-depleted T cells, or PBMCs.

Original handling: Amplification from reference gene primers served as the basis for estimated nucleated cell counts. Only in-frame clones appear in the TCRdb table, and some are missing; sequencing was by immunoSEQ multiplex PCR. From that table come the V and J calls and clone size; the DNA was used to work out D and trimming. The sample holds about 110,000 clones, 83% seen once. Germline CDR1 reads GTSNPN; CDR2 reads SVGIG (reference sequence). This CDR3 has 13 amino acids. The germline V and J ends were trimmed by 4 bases and 0 bases, with 9 bases remaining between them. The specimen was peripheral blood. The V gene is TRBV30, the J gene TRBJ1-1, with D unclear. The sequence derives from a woman aged 60 to 75 with acute or convalescent COVID-19. CDR3 in amino acids: CAWTPHMNTEAFF. The CDR3 DNA is TGTGCCTGGACCCCGCACATGAACACTGAAGCTTTCTTT.